This TCR beta chain derives from a study of blood T cell repertoires in COVID-19. About the research overall: Sites across the United States, Italy and Spain contributed samples from acute and convalescent COVID-19.

Trimming at V came to 5 bases and at J to 7 bases, leaving 6 bases not matched to a gene. Germline CDR1 KGHDR, CDR2 SFDVKD. The CDR3 contains 15 residues. Repertoires were generated with immunoSEQ multiplex PCR, while TCRdb's copy carries only in-frame clones and drops some. The sample carries approximately 200,000 clones, more than 70% recorded once. The clonotype comes from a woman aged 60-70 years with acute or convalescent COVID-19. The genes are TRBV24-1 and TRBJ2-5; 13 nucleotides align to TRBD2. The sample comprised peripheral blood. The CDR3 DNA follows: TGTGCCACCAGTGGTGGACTAGCGGGAGAGGGGACCCAGTACTTC. Protein: CATSGGLAGEGTQYF.